This TCR beta chain was captured by sequencing in a study of blood T cells in healthy people across ages. Combining a sample-barcoded 5' primer with a J-beta primer mix, a second PCR ran for 7 to 11 cycles. Every sample returned 2.5 million or more CDR3-containing paired-end reads. TCRdb passed the 5' RACE reads through MiXCR, listing each CDR3 protein once. Found here are under 1,100,000 distinct CDR3 sequences, about 23% of them singletons; the top ten hold around 0.75%. The CDR3 is made up of 18 amino acids. Germline V gives CDR1 MDHEN, CDR2 SYDVKM. V lost 2 bases, J lost 6 bases, and 23 bases lay in between. A further study also used this sample, focusing on T cells of mothers and their children. As that report states: No clone of persistent microchimeric T cells was detected.

V gene TRBV28 combines with J gene TRBJ2-1, with D possibly TRBD2 on 5 matching bases. This clonotype was obtained from a girl aged 2 to 9 in good health. What was sequenced was blood. As DNA, the CDR3 is TGTGCCAGCAGTTTAAATCTTGCGGGCACACTTAGGGTCAATGAGCAGTTCTTC. Translation gives CASSLNLAGTLRVNEQFF. Together with reference TRBV28 and TRBJ2-1, the CDR3 gives the full variable domain: DVKVTQSSRYLVKRTGEKVFLECVQDMDHENMFWYRQDPGLGLRLIYFSYDVKMKEKGDIPEGYSVSREKKERFSLILESASTNQTSMYLCASSLNLAGTLRVNEQFFGPGTRLTVL.